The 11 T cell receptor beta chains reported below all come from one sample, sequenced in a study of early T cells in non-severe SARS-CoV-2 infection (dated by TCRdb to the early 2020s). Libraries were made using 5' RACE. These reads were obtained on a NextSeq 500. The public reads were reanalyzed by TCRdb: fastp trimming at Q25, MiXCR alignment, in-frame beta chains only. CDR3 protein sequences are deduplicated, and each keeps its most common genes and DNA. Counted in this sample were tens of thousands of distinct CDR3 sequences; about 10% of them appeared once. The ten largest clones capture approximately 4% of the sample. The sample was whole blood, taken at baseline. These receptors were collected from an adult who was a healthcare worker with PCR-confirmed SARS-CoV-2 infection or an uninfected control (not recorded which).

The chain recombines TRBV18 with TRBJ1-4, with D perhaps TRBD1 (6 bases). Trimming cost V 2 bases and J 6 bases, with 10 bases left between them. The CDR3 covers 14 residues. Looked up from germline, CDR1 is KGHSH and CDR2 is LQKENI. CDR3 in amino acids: CASSPAGADEKLFF. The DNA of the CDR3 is TGTGCCAGCTCACCAGCAGGGGCGGATGAAAAACTGTTTTTT.

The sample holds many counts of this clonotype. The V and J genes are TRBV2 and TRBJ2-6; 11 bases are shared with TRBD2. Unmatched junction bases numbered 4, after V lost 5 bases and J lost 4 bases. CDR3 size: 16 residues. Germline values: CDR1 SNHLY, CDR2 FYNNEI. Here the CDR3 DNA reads TGTGCCAGCAGTTTGGGACTAGCGGAAGGGGCCAACGTCCTGACTTTC. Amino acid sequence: CASSLGLAEGANVLTF. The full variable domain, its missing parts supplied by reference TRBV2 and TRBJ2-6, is EPEVTQTPSHQVTQMGQEVILRCVPISNHLYFYWYRQILGQKVEFLVSFYNNEISEKSEIFDDQFSVERPDGSNFTLKIRSTKLEDSAMYFCASSLGLAEGANVLTFGAGSRLTVL.

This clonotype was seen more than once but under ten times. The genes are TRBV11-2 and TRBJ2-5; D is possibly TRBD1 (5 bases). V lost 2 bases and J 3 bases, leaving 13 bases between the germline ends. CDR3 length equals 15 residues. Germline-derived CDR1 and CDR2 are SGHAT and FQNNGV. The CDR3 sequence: CASSLPRVREETQYF. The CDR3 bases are TGTGCCAGCAGCTTACCTAGAGTCAGGGAAGAGACCCAGTACTTC.

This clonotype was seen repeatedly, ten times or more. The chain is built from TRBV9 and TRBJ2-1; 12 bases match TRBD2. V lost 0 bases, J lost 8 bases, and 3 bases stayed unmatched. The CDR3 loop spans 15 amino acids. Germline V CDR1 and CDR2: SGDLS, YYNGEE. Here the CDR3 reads CASSVGTSGNHEQFF. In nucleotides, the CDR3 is TGTGCCAGCAGCGTAGGGACTAGCGGGAACCATGAGCAGTTCTTC.

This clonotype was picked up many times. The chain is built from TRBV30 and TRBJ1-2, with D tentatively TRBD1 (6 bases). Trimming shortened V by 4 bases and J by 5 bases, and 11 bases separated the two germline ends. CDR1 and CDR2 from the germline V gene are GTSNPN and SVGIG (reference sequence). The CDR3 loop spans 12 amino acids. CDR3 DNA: TGTGCCTGGAAGGGGGTCAAATATGGCTACACCTTC. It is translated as CAWKGVKYGYTF.

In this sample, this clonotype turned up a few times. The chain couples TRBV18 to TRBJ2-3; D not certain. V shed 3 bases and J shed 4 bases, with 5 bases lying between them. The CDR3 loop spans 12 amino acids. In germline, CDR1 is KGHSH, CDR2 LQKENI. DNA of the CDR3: TGTGCCAGCTCACCGAGAGCAGATACGCAGTATTTT. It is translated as CASSPRADTQYF.

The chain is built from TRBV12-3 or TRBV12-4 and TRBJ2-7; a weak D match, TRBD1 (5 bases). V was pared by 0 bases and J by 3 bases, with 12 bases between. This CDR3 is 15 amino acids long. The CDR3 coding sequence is TGTGCCAGCAGTTTAGCCGGAGACAGAAGCTACGAGCAGTACTTC. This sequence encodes CASSLAGDRSYEQYF.

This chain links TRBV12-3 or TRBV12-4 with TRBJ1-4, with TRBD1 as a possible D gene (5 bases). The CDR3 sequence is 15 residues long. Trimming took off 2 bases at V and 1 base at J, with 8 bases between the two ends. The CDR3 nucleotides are TGTGCCAGCAGTTTATCGAGGGGAACTAATGAAAAACTGTTTTTT. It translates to CASSLSRGTNEKLFF.

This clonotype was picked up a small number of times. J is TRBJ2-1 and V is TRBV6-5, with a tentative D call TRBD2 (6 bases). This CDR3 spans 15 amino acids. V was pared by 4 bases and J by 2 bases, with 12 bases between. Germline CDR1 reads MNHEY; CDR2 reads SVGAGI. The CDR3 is CASSSVGGTYNEQFF. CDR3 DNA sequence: TGTGCCAGCAGTTCCGTCGGGGGAACCTACAATGAGCAGTTCTTC.

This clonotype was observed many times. The CDR3 region is CASSQSGGNNEQFF. Written as DNA, the CDR3 is TGTGCCAGCAGCCAATCCGGCGGTAACAATGAGCAGTTCTTC. The V call is TRBV4-2, the J call TRBJ2-1; no firm D call. The CDR3 totals 14 residues. The germline V gene encodes CDR1 LGHNA and CDR2 YNFKEQ. V was trimmed by 2 bases and J by 5 bases, leaving 10 bases between them.

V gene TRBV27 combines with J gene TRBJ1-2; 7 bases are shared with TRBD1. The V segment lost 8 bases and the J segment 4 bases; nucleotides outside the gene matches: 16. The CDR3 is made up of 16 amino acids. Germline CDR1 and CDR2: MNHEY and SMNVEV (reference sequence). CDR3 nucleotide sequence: TGTGCCAGCTCACCCGCCCAGGGGGACTTAATCTATGGCTACACCTTC. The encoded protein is CASSPAQGDLIYGYTF.